One sample yielded the 26 T cell receptor beta chains listed below, sequenced in a study of regulatory T cells in long-lasting Graves disease. Sample time point: newly diagnosed GD, antithyroid drugs for less than 3 months. PBMC RNA served as the TCR library source. Investigators prepared the TCR beta libraries by applying iRepertoire HTBI primers and Arm-PCR of CDR3 regions. One entry per CDR3 protein, called by TCRdb with MiXCR from the multiplex PCR reads. This sample has approximately 300,000 distinct CDR3 sequences; over 15% occur once, and the top ten carry about two fifths. The sequenced sample was peripheral blood mononuclear cells (PBMCs), obtained at new diagnosis, from a patient treated with antithyroid drugs. These receptors all come from a female donor with Graves disease.

This clonotype has at least ten counts. The chain is built from TRBV10-3 and TRBJ2-7, with D possibly being TRBD1 (6 bases). Germline CDR1 reads ENHRY; CDR2 reads SYGVKD. Trimming stripped 6 bases from V and 0 bases from J, with 12 bases between. This CDR3 is built from 14 residues. The CDR3 nucleotides read TGTGCCATCAGATGGGACAAGAGCTCCTACGAGCAGTACTTC. It codes for CAIRWDKSSYEQYF.

This chain links TRBV27 with TRBJ1-5; the match to TRBD1 covers 7 bases. Germline V lookup: CDR1 MNHEY, CDR2 SMNVEV (reference sequence). Trimming at V came to 6 bases and at J to 0 bases, leaving 20 bases not matched to a gene. CDR3 length equals 20 residues. The CDR3 nucleotides are TGTGCCAGCAGCCCTCTTCTTGCAGGGGGGGGGATATATAGCAATCAGCCCCAGCATTTT. It translates to CASSPLLAGGGIYSNQPQHF.

This clonotype came up many times. The chain uses TRBV4-2 and TRBJ2-2; no definite D call. Deletions cut 0 bases from V and 4 bases from J, with 12 bases between. Germline V CDR1 and CDR2: LGHNA, YNFKEQ. This CDR3 spans 16 amino acids. In DNA form, the CDR3 reads TGTGCCAGCAGCCAAGATGGCGGAGCCGCCACCGGGGAGCTGTTTTTT. It codes for CASSQDGGAATGELFF.

Concerning this clonotype itself: The CDR3 does not end in the conserved phenylalanine or tryptophan, so this is likely a read error. V is TRBV28 and J is TRBJ2-7; weak D call: TRBD2 (7 bases). V lost 8 bases and J 3 bases, leaving 14 bases between the germline ends. CDR1 is MDHEN, CDR2 SYDVKM, per germline. The CDR3 covers 13 residues. As DNA, the CDR3 is TGTGCCAGCGGACTAGTGGGACACTACGAGCAGTACTCC. It encodes CASGLVGHYEQYS.

This clonotype came up many times. This chain links TRBV12-3 or TRBV12-4 with TRBJ1-2; D gene uncertain. This CDR3 has 14 amino acids. Trimming stripped 2 bases from V and 4 bases from J, with 11 bases between. Written as DNA, the CDR3 is TGTGCCAGCAGTTTACGAACCGGTATCTATGGCTACACCTTC. It translates to CASSLRTGIYGYTF.

V usage is TRBV5-1 and J usage is TRBJ2-2; D assignment may be TRBD1 or TRBD2 (5 bases each). CDR1 is SGHRS, CDR2 YFSETQ, per germline. V lost 6 bases to trimming and J lost 3 bases, with 12 bases between them. The CDR3 spans 14 residues. CDR3 loop: CASKKRGDTGELFF. The CDR3 bases are TGCGCCAGCAAGAAAAGAGGGGACACCGGGGAGCTGTTTTTT.

On this clonotype itself: A far larger clone is off by one base, so a read error is likely. This CDR3 reads CASSPGRGGDQVQYF. The DNA of the CDR3 is TGTGCCAGCAGTCCTGGACGGGGAGGAGACCAGGTCCAGTATTTT. The chain has TRBV6-2 or TRBV6-3 and TRBJ1-5; tentative D call: TRBD2 (6 bases). The better agreement between TRBJ2-3 and the DNA end casts doubt on the J call. Germline assignment: CDR1 MNHEY and CDR2 SVGEGT. CDR3 length: 15 residues.

This clonotype was seen once. In this CDR3 the conserved last residue, phenylalanine or tryptophan, is missing, so a read error is likely. This rearrangement joins TRBV12-5 to TRBJ2-3, with TRBD1 matching over 7 bases. The CDR3 extends over 18 amino acids. The J segment lost 2 bases and the V segment lost 0 bases, leaving 11 bases of the junction unmatched. CDR1 LGHNT and CDR2 FRNRAP come from the germline V gene. The CDR3 DNA follows: TGTGCTAGTGGTTTGGTATTAACCGGGACAGAAAACACAGATACGCAGTATCTT. Protein: CASGLVLTGTENTDTQYL.

Ten or more counts support this clonotype. CDR3 sequence reads: CASSQEGTGNGYTF. CDR3 nucleotides: TGCGCCAGCAGCCAAGAGGGGACAGGGAATGGCTACACCTTC. The genes are TRBV4-1 and TRBJ1-2; TRBD1 matches 9 bases. The CDR3 extends over 14 amino acids. V gave up 0 bases and J gave up 6 bases; unmatched junction bases: 2. CDR1 and CDR2 (germline): MGHRA, YSYEKL.

This clonotype has a count of ten or more. The chain carries TRBV2 and TRBJ2-7; D gene uncertain. The CDR3 extends over 13 amino acids. In germline, CDR1 is SNHLY, CDR2 FYNNEI. Trimming took 4 bases from V and 0 from J, leaving 7 bases between them. The CDR3 DNA is TGTGCCAGCAGTGCATCTAGCTCCTACGAGCAGTACTTC. Encoded protein: CASSASSSYEQYF.

In its sample, this clonotype was seen many times. The chain uses TRBV12-3 or TRBV12-4 and TRBJ1-5; D is possibly TRBD1 (5 bases). Trimming pared 2 bases from V and 5 bases from J, leaving 16 bases between. The CDR3 length is 16 residues. The CDR3 DNA reads as TGTGCCAGCAGTTTATTCGATTACGTGGGGGATCAGCCCCAGCATTTT. Translating gives CASSLFDYVGDQPQHF.

This clonotype was seen only a few times. This chain connects TRBV6-1 to TRBJ2-5; TRBD1 agrees at 12 bases. Germline V gene lookup returns CDR1 MNHNS and CDR2 SASEGT. J was trimmed by 4 bases and V by 6 bases; bases with no gene match: 9. This CDR3 has 16 amino acids. The CDR3 loop reads CASSVGGQGAGETQYF. DNA for the CDR3: TGTGCCAGCAGCGTGGGGGGACAGGGGGCTGGAGAGACCCAGTACTTC.

The chain links TRBV28 to TRBJ2-2; D is possibly TRBD1 (6 bases). The CDR3 length is 15 residues. Germline V gene data show CDR1 as MDHEN and CDR2 as SYDVKM. V lost 6 bases and J 0 bases, leaving 11 bases between the germline ends. The CDR3: CASSPQGSNTGELFF. DNA of the CDR3: TGTGCCAGCAGCCCACAGGGATCGAACACCGGGGAGCTGTTTTTT.

This clonotype was counted ten times or more. This chain uses TRBV9 with TRBJ2-7; TRBD1 aligns across 10 bases. The CDR3 totals 15 residues. Germline values: CDR1 SGDLS, CDR2 YYNGEE. Trimming at V came to 0 bases and at J to 5 bases, leaving 5 bases not matched to a gene. This CDR3 is CASSVEGTGANEQYF. The CDR3 region has the DNA TGTGCCAGCAGCGTAGAAGGGACAGGGGCCAACGAGCAGTACTTC.

The J gene is TRBJ1-1, the V gene TRBV5-1, with D possibly being TRBD1 (5 bases). This CDR3 spans 15 amino acids. Trimming left V 5 bases short and J 5 bases short, with 19 bases between. Germline assignment: CDR1 SGHRS and CDR2 YFSETQ. The chain's CDR3 is CASRGGQSARTEAFF. The CDR3 DNA reads as TGCGCCAGCAGGGGCGGACAAAGCGCACGGACTGAAGCTTTCTTT.

Only a few counts were recorded for this clonotype. The chain carries TRBV5-1 and TRBJ2-2; D ambiguous. The CDR3 is 12 residues long. V shed 5 bases and J shed 8 bases, with 10 bases lying between them. The germline V gene has CDR1 SGHRS and CDR2 YFSETQ. CDR3: CASRNSQGELFF. CDR3 sequence (DNA): TGCGCCAGCAGAAACAGCCAGGGGGAGCTGTTTTTT.

This clonotype was seen more than once but under ten times. The V call is TRBV24-1, the J call TRBJ2-5, with 15 positions matching TRBD2. The CDR3 loop spans 16 amino acids. Germline CDR1 is KGHDR and CDR2 is SFDVKD. J lost 3 bases, V lost 5 bases, and 3 bases had no gene match. CDR3 DNA: TGTGCCACCAGTGGCGGACTAGCGGGAGGGGAAGAGACCCAGTACTTC. It yields the protein CATSGGLAGGEETQYF.

At least ten counts were recorded for this clonotype. The gene calls are TRBV5-1 and TRBJ1-2, with D perhaps matching TRBD1 (6 bases). The CDR3 totals 13 residues. The ends were cut back, 6 bases at V and 5 bases at J, with 14 bases in the middle. From germline, CDR1 is SGHRS and CDR2 YFSETQ. The CDR3 region has the DNA TGCGCCAGCAAGGAGGGGGTCGGTTATGGCTACACCTTC. It specifies CASKEGVGYGYTF. The variable domain in full, with the rest retrieved from reference TRBV5-1 and TRBJ1-2, is KAGVTQTPRYLIKTRGQQVTLSCSPISGHRSVSWYQQTPGQGLQFLFEYFSETQRNKGNFPGRFSGRQFSNSRSEMNVSTLELGDSALYLCASKEGVGYGYTFGSGTRLTVV.

In its sample, this clonotype was seen many times. The rearrangement links TRBV7-9 to TRBJ2-5; 8 bases agree with TRBD2. V trimming: 5 bases; J trimming: 1 base; junction bases outside the gene matches: 3. Looked up from germline, CDR1 is SEHNR and CDR2 is FQNEAQ (reference sequence). The length of the CDR3 is 14 residues. The CDR3 DNA sequence: TGTGCCAGCAGCGGGACTAGTACCCAAGAGACCCAGTACTTC. It codes for CASSGTSTQETQYF.

A few counts support this clonotype. The J gene is TRBJ2-7, the V gene TRBV7-2; D is possibly TRBD1 (5 bases). Trimming removed 2 bases from V and 0 bases from J, with 11 bases in between. Looked up from germline, CDR1 is SGHTA and CDR2 is FQGNSA. This CDR3 comprises 15 residues. CDR3 in amino acids: CASSLRGQVSYEQYF. The CDR3 DNA sequence: TGTGCCAGCAGCTTAAGGGGTCAGGTCTCCTACGAGCAGTACTTC. Variable domain in full (rest from reference TRBV7-2 and TRBJ2-7): GAGVSQSPSNKVTEKGKDVELRCDPISGHTALYWYRQSLGQGLEFLIYFQGNSAPDKSGLPSDRFSAERTGGSVSTLTIQRTQQEDSAVYLCASSLRGQVSYEQYFGPGTRLTVT.

The rearrangement uses TRBV28 and TRBJ2-2; 11 positions match TRBD2. CDR3 length: 18 amino acids. The germline V gene encodes CDR1 MDHEN and CDR2 SYDVKM. V shed 6 bases, J shed 3 bases, and the junction held 12 bases outside the gene matches. In nucleotides, the CDR3 is TGTGCCAGCAGCTCCGCTCCGGGACTAGCGGATTACACCGGGGAGCTGTTTTTT. Its protein product is CASSSAPGLADYTGELFF.

V is TRBV20-1 and J is TRBJ2-3; the D gene could be TRBD1 or TRBD2 (5 bases each). The CDR3 totals 15 residues. V was trimmed by 2 bases and J by 0 bases, leaving 12 bases between them. Germline values: CDR1 DFQATT, CDR2 SNEGSKA (reference sequence). For the CDR3, the DNA is TGCAGTGCTAGACCCCGGGGCCATAGCACAGATACGCAGTATTTT. Residues: CSARPRGHSTDTQYF.

This clonotype has a count of ten or more. V gene TRBV6-4 combines with J gene TRBJ2-5, with D possibly TRBD1 on 5 matching bases. V lost 3 bases to trimming and J lost 5 bases, with 16 bases between them. The germline CDR1 and CDR2 sequences are MRHNA and SNTAGT. This CDR3 has 15 residues. The CDR3 spells CASSEFAGLRETQYF. The CDR3 DNA reads TGTGCCAGCAGTGAATTTGCAGGGCTTCGTGAGACCCAGTACTTC.

This clonotype was detected many times. The rearrangement links TRBV9 to TRBJ2-7; D is possibly TRBD2 (6 bases). This CDR3 spans 15 amino acids. Germline loops: CDR1 SGDLS, CDR2 YYNGEE. Trimming pared 1 base from V and 6 bases from J, leaving 17 bases between. The CDR3 DNA follows: TGTGCCAGCAGCGTAACCCTAGCGTCGGTGGGCGAGCAGTACTTC. Translated: CASSVTLASVGEQYF.

This clonotype was seen at least ten times. The chain is built from TRBV5-1 and TRBJ2-7, with 8 bases that match TRBD1. The length of the CDR3 is 16 residues. The V gene's germline CDR1 is SGHRS and CDR2 YFSETQ. J gave up 4 bases and V 4 bases, and 13 bases lay outside the gene matches. In DNA form, the CDR3 reads TGCGCCAGCAGCAGCGCCCAGGCACAGGGGGGATACGAGCAGTACTTC. Amino acids: CASSSAQAQGGYEQYF.

The table lists this clonotype with many counts. The rearrangement uses TRBV7-8 and TRBJ2-1; D uncertain. The germline V and J ends were trimmed by 4 bases and 6 bases, with 13 bases remaining between them. This CDR3 region has 14 residues. The germline V gene encodes CDR1 SGHVS and CDR2 FQNEAQ. The DNA of the CDR3 is TGTGCCAGCAGCTCCCTTAGGAAGGGCAATGAGCAGTTCTTC. As protein: CASSSLRKGNEQFF.